This TCR beta chain was documented in a study of cytomegalovirus exposure and HLA in healthy donors. Worth noting for this clone: Its antigen remains unknown.

V was trimmed by 6 bases and J by 6 bases, leaving 15 bases between them. The germline V gene has CDR1 MDHEN and CDR2 SYDVKM. The CDR3 contains 14 residues. Study conclusions and caveats: The majority of TCR sequences were rare, yet some public TCRs appeared in many donors. Later analysis reportedly placed an Asian-associated ancestry cluster below the roughly 690-donor mean in N-insertions. It was reported that TCR beta sequences correctly inferred the HLA-A and HLA-B alleles for most subjects.

A multiplex PCR was run with 60 Vbeta primers and 13 Jbeta primers. Profiling relied on immunoSEQ multiplex PCR, and the TCRdb table lists in-frame clones only, not all of them. The sample yields about 140,000 clones, approximately 82% seen once. These donors, healthy bone marrow donors, were studied. The TCR sequence derives from a woman in her sixties in good health and CMV-seropositive. The sequencing input was PBMCs. The chain uses TRBV28 and TRBJ1-5; maybe TRBD1 (6 bases). Written as DNA, the CDR3 is TGTGCCAGCAGGCTAGGGGGGGGCAGTCAGCCCCAGCATTTT. This encodes CASRLGGGSQPQHF. Using reference TRBV28 and TRBJ1-5 for the parts outside the CDR3, the full variable domain is DVKVTQSSRYLVKRTGEKVFLECVQDMDHENMFWYRQDPGLGLRLIYFSYDVKMKEKGDIPEGYSVSREKKERFSLILESASTNQTSMYLCASRLGGGSQPQHFGDGTRLSIL.